This T cell receptor (beta chain) was sequenced in a study of T cell responses to AZD1222 COVID-19 vaccine. Profiling relied on immunoSEQ multiplex PCR, and the TCRdb table lists in-frame clones only, not all of them. The sample contains 150,000 to 200,000 clones, just over 90% of which appear only once. With respect to this clone: The antigen remains undetermined.

The study, taken as a whole, reports: Nearly half of the spike-specific TCRs reportedly recognize variant regions that carry no mutations. Among those given AZD1222, only six were seropositive at baseline. Spike-specific TCR breadth and depth rose after two AZD1222 doses.

Second-dose groups at about 4 or about 12 weeks were pooled. CDR1 and CDR2 from the germline V gene are LGHNA and YNFKEQ. The CDR3 totals 12 residues. Trimming took off 1 base at V and 6 bases at J, with 3 bases between the two ends. This sample comprised peripheral blood, obtained 28 days after the second AZD1222 dose. The rearrangement joins TRBV4-2 to TRBJ2-2; D remains unclear. The receptor was derived from an adult who received the AZD1222 COVID-19 vaccine. The CDR3 is CASSQVAGELFF. CDR3 nucleotides: TGTGCCAGCAGCCAAGTGGCCGGGGAGCTGTTTTTT.